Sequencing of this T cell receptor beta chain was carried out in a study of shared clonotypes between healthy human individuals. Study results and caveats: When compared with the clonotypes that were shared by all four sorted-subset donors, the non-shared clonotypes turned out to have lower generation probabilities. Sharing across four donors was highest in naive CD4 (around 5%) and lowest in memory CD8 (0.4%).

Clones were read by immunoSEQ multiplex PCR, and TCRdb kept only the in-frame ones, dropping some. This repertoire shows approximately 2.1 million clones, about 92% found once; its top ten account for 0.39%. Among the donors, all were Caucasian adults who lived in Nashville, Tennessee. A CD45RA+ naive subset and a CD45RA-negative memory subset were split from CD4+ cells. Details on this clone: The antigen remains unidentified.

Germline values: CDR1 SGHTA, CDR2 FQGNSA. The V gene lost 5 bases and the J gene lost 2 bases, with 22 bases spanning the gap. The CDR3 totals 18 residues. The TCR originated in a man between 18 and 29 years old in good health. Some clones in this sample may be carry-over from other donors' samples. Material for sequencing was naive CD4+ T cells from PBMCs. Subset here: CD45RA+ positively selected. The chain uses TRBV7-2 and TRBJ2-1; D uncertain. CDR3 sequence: CASSPQGLVGNAYNEQFF. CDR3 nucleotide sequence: TGTGCCAGCAGCCCCCAAGGTTTGGTAGGGAACGCCTACAATGAGCAGTTCTTC. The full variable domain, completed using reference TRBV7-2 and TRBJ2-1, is GAGVSQSPSNKVTEKGKDVELRCDPISGHTALYWYRQSLGQGLEFLIYFQGNSAPDKSGLPSDRFSAERTGGSVSTLTIQRTQQEDSAVYLCASSPQGLVGNAYNEQFFGPGTRLTVL.